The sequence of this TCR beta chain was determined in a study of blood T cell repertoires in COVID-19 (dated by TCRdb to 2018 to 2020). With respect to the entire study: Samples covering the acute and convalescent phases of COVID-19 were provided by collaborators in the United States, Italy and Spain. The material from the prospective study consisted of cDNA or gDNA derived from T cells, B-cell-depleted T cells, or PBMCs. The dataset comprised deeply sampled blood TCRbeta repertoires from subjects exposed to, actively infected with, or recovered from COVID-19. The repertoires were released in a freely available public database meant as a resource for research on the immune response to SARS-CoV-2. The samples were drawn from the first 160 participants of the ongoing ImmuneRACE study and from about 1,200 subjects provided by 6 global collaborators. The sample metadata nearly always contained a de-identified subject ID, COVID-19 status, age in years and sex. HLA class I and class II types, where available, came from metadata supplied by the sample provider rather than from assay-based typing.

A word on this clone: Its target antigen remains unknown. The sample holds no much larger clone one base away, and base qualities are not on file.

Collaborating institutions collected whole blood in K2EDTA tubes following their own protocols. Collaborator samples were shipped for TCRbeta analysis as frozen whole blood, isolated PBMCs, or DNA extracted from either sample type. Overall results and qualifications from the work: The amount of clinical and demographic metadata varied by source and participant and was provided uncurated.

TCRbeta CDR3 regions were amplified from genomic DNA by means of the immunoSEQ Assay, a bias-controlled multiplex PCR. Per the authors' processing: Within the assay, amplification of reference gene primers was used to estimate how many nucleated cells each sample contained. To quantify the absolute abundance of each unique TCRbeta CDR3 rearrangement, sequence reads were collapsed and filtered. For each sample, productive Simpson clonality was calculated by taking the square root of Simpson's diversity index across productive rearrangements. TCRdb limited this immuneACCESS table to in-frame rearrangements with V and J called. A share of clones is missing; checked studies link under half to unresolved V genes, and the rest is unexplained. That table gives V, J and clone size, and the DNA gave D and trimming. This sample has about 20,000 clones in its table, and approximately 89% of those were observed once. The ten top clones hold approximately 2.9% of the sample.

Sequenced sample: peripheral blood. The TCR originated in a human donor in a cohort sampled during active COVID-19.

CDR3 sequence: CASRQQGDNSPLHF. Here is the DNA: TGTGCCAGCAGGCAACAGGGTGATAATTCACCCCTCCACTTT. The sequence links TRBV2 to TRBJ1-6; the best D guess is TRBD1, with 6 bases matching. CDR1 and CDR2 are read off the germline V gene as SNHLY and FYNNEI. The CDR3 runs 14 residues from the cysteine to the phenylalanine. Only the CDR3 DNA is retained, 42 bases long and in frame from the first base. V is shortened by 6 bases, J by 5 bases, and the region joining them spans 11 bases.